This is a list of T cell receptor beta chains from one sample in a study of metastatic and nonmetastatic thyroid tumors. From the PCR reads, TCRdb re-called clones with MiXCR. The sample shows roughly 22,000 clones, roughly 13% of them seen only once. The sequencing sample was made of blood. Every receptor here comes from a female donor with papillary thyroid cancer or a benign thyroid nodule (not recorded which). Some clones in this sample may be carry-over from other donors' samples. CDR3s include the opening cysteine and the closing phenylalanine or tryptophan. The D gene is left open where the match is weak. Clone size, where shown, is once, few, many, or a class for clones that have expanded.

size,V,D,J,length,CDR3,DNA
medium-sized,TRBV6-1,.,TRBJ1-1,15,CASSEAWARPTEAFF,TGTGCCAGCAGTGAAGCCTGGGCGAGGCCCACTGAAGCTTTCTTT
medium-sized,TRBV2,.,TRBJ1-1,13,CASTMGGSTEAFF,TGTGCCAGCACCATGGGTGGTAGCACTGAAGCTTTCTTT
many,TRBV18,.,TRBJ1-1,14,CASSSSSGNTEAFF,TGTGCCAGCTCATCTAGTTCAGGAAACACTGAAGCTTTCTTT
many,TRBV5-1,.,TRBJ2-7,14,CASSLGRSPNEQYF,TGCGCCAGCAGCTTGGGACGTAGCCCCAACGAGCAGTACTTC
many,TRBV19,.,TRBJ1-2,13,CASRMDRNYGYTF,TGTGCCAGCCGAATGGACAGAAACTATGGCTACACCTTC
many,TRBV20-1,TRBD1,TRBJ2-1,15,CSATSGTGPVNEQFF,TGCAGTGCTACCTCCGGGACAGGTCCTGTCAATGAGCAGTTCTTC
many,TRBV28,.,TRBJ2-4,15,CASSGPRLAKNIQYF,TGTGCCAGCAGCGGCCCGAGGCTAGCCAAAAACATTCAGTACTTC
.,TRBV7-9,TRBD2,TRBJ2-7,14,CASSLEGGGYEQYF,TGTGCCAGCAGCTTAGAAGGCGGGGGATACGAGCAGTACTTC
many,TRBV9,.,TRBJ2-1,15,CASSGREAKDNEQFF,TGTGCCAGCAGCGGTCGTGAGGCTAAAGACAATGAGCAGTTCTTC
many,TRBV3-1,TRBD2,TRBJ2-2,16,CASSQEAGGPPRELFF,TGTGCCAGCAGCCAAGAAGCGGGAGGGCCTCCCCGGGAGCTGTTTTTT
many,TRBV20-1,TRBD2,TRBJ2-2,14,CSAPLLAGGGELFF,TGCAGTGCCCCCTTGCTAGCGGGAGGGGGGGAGCTGTTTTTT
many,TRBV20-1,TRBD1,TRBJ2-2,15,CSARSRQGSTGELFF,TGCAGTGCTAGAAGTAGACAGGGGAGCACCGGGGAGCTGTTTTTT
many,TRBV2,.,TRBJ2-7,11,CASRDTWEQYF,TGTGCCAGCAGGGACACGTGGGAGCAGTACTTC
.,TRBV2,.,TRBJ2-2,15,CASSDVRENTGELFF,TGTGCCAGCAGTGATGTGAGGGAAAACACCGGGGAGCTGTTTTTT
many,TRBV3-1,TRBD2,TRBJ2-1,18,CASSQVGLAGGTYNEQFF,TGTGCCAGCAGCCAAGTCGGACTAGCGGGAGGGACCTACAATGAGCAGTTCTTC
many,TRBV6-1,TRBD2,TRBJ2-3,16,CASSETSGRGTDTQYF,TGTGCCAGCAGTGAGACTAGCGGGAGAGGCACAGATACGCAGTATTTT
many,TRBV2,TRBD1,TRBJ2-2,16,CASSKPGTGNTGELFF,TGTGCCAGCAGTAAACCCGGGACAGGGAACACCGGGGAGCTGTTTTTT
many,TRBV19,TRBD1,TRBJ1-2,15,CASTFQAGQGIGYTF,TGTGCCAGTACATTCCAGGCGGGACAGGGGATCGGCTACACCTTC
many,TRBV25-1,TRBD1,TRBJ1-2,14,CASVRQGVFYGYTF,TGTGCCAGCGTGCGACAGGGGGTCTTCTATGGCTACACCTTC
many,TRBV11-2,.,TRBJ1-6,13,CASSLTQNSPLHF,TGTGCCAGCAGCTTAACTCAAAATTCACCCCTCCACTTT
many,TRBV2,.,TRBJ2-6,15,CASSKQGDGANVLTF,TGTGCCAGCAGTAAGCAAGGGGATGGGGCCAACGTCCTGACTTTC
few,TRBV6-2/TRBV6-3,TRBD2,TRBJ2-7,15,CASTQRTSGGNEQYF,TGTGCCAGCACCCAACGGACTAGCGGGGGAAACGAGCAGTACTTC
many,TRBV6-1,TRBD2,TRBJ2-3,14,CATRLAGAEDTQYF,TGTGCCACTAGACTAGCGGGAGCGGAGGATACGCAGTATTTT
medium-sized,TRBV3-1,TRBD2,TRBJ2-2,15,CASSQGLAGTGELFF,TGTGCCAGCAGCCAAGGGCTAGCGGGTACCGGGGAGCTGTTTTTT
many,TRBV11-1,.,TRBJ2-3,15,CASSFKASSTDTQYF,TGTGCCAGCAGCTTTAAGGCGTCGAGCACAGATACGCAGTATTTT
medium-sized,TRBV12-3/TRBV12-4,TRBD1,TRBJ1-1,12,CASSSGGTEAFF,TGTGCCAGCAGCTCAGGGGGCACTGAAGCTTTCTTT
many,TRBV2,.,TRBJ2-1,15,CASSPPELAPNEQFF,TGTGCCAGCAGTCCCCCCGAGCTAGCGCCCAATGAGCAGTTCTTC
many,TRBV6-1,TRBD2,TRBJ2-7,14,CASRPGGRGGEQYF,TGTGCCAGCAGGCCGGGAGGGAGGGGCGGCGAGCAGTACTTC
once,TRBV30,.,TRBJ2-5,16,CAWSTKGWGNQETQYF,TGTGCCTGGAGTACGAAGGGGTGGGGGAACCAAGAGACCCAGTACTTC
.,TRBV12-3/TRBV12-4,.,TRBJ2-7,13,CASRTKGGGEQYF,TGTGCCAGCAGAACAAAAGGGGGGGGCGAGCAGTACTTC
medium-sized,TRBV30,.,TRBJ2-2,15,CAWSEGGADTGELFF,TGTGCCTGGAGTGAGGGGGGGGCAGACACCGGGGAGCTGTTTTTT
medium-sized,TRBV6-1,TRBD1,TRBJ1-6,16,CASSSPPSRGHSPLHF,TGTGCCAGCAGTTCCCCCCCTTCGAGGGGGCATTCACCCCTCCACTTT
.,TRBV5-1,TRBD2,TRBJ2-5,19,CASSSVGLAGGKVLETQYF,TGCGCCAGCAGCTCCGTCGGACTAGCGGGAGGAAAAGTTTTGGAGACCCAGTACTTC
medium-sized,TRBV18,.,TRBJ2-7,14,CASSGGGFSYEQYF,TGTGCCAGCTCAGGAGGAGGGTTCAGCTACGAGCAGTACTTC
many,TRBV20-1,TRBD2,TRBJ2-5,16,CSARVRTSGRGETQYF,TGCAGTGCTAGGGTGAGGACTAGCGGGAGGGGAGAGACCCAGTACTTC
few,TRBV28,.,TRBJ1-2,14,CASSYSSRNYGYTF,TGTGCCAGCAGTTACTCTAGCAGAAACTATGGCTACACCTTC
medium-sized,TRBV28,TRBD1,TRBJ2-7,13,CASIHRGTYEQYF,TGTGCCAGCATTCACAGGGGGACCTACGAGCAGTACTTC
.,TRBV24-1,.,TRBJ2-5,17,CATSDTRGAGAQETQYF,TGTGCCACCAGTGATACCAGGGGTGCGGGAGCACAAGAGACCCAGTACTTC
few,TRBV11-2,TRBD1,TRBJ1-2,18,CASSPFANTFTGGGGYAF,TGTGCCAGCAGCCCGTTCGCCAACACTTTCACAGGGGGCGGTGGCTACGCCTTC
many,TRBV24-1,.,TRBJ2-1,20,CATSDFRGITRGGSYNEQFF,TGTGCCACCAGTGATTTCCGGGGGATCACACGGGGCGGCTCCTACAATGAGCAGTTCTTC
.,TRBV6-1,.,TRBJ1-5,12,CASSDHGQPQHF,TGTGCCAGCAGTGATCATGGCCAGCCCCAGCATTTT
.,TRBV5-5,.,TRBJ2-2,15,CASSFVSPNTGELFF,TGTGCCAGCAGCTTCGTCAGCCCAAACACCGGGGAGCTGTTTTTT
many,TRBV28,.,TRBJ1-2,14,CASYDSTGTLGYTF,TGTGCCAGCTATGACTCTACAGGGACTTTGGGCTACACCTTC
.,TRBV28,.,TRBJ2-7,13,CASTLRAPYEQYF,TGTGCCAGCACCCTTAGGGCCCCCTACGAGCAGTACTTC
many,TRBV13,TRBD2,TRBJ2-7,15,CASSLGPGLAGAKYF,TGTGCCAGCAGCTTAGGACCCGGACTAGCGGGAGCGAAGTACTTC
many,TRBV12-3/TRBV12-4,.,TRBJ2-5,12,CASGDLLETQYF,TGTGCCAGCGGGGATCTCTTAGAGACCCAGTACTTC